Listed below are T cell receptor beta chains from one sample, sequenced in a study of T cell repertoires in cytomegalovirus infection. Their recognized antigens are unknown. TCRdb independently ran MiXCR on the reads; one entry per CDR3 protein. The table has fewer than 1,000,000 distinct CDR3 sequences, 30% to 40% seen once. Sequences were derived from cultured CD8+ T cells from PBMCs, sampled from culture after CMV antigen stimulation. These receptors were taken from a human donor in good health (CMV status not recorded). Some clones in this sample may be carry-over from other donors' samples. CDR3s include the opening cysteine and the closing phenylalanine or tryptophan. A D gene is named only where the DNA matches it firmly. Some rows have no size entry. The others give once, few or many, or a class for an expanded clone.

clone_size	d_call	v_call	j_call	cdr3_aa	cdr3_nt
few	NA	TRBV7-6	TRBJ1-2	CASSTKAGTPLNNGYTF	TGTGCCAGCAGCACGAAAGCCGGGACACCACTAAACAATGGCTACACCTTC
NA	NA	TRBV6-1	TRBJ2-2	CASTRATNTGELFF	TGTGCCAGCACTAGGGCCACGAACACCGGGGAGCTGTTTTTT
many	NA	TRBV7-9	TRBJ2-2	CASSSNPGWNTGELFF	TGTGCCAGCAGTTCTAACCCAGGGTGGAACACCGGGGAGCTGTTTTTT
NA	NA	TRBV6-5	TRBJ2-6	CASSYWTGANVLTF	TGTGCCAGCAGTTACTGGACTGGGGCCAACGTCCTGACTTTC
NA	NA	TRBV15	TRBJ1-2	CATSREPVNYGYTF	TGTGCCACCAGCAGAGAGCCCGTTAACTATGGCTACACCTTC
once	NA	TRBV27	TRBJ1-1	CASSSARRETEAFF	TGTGCCAGCAGTTCGGCCAGGCGCGAGACTGAAGCTTTCTTT
few	NA	TRBV4-3	TRBJ1-6	CASSQDLGVWDSPLHF	TGCGCCAGCAGCCAAGATCTGGGGGTTTGGGATTCACCCCTCCACTTT
many	NA	TRBV4-1	TRBJ2-1	CASSQESNNEQFF	TGCGCCAGCAGCCAAGAGAGCAACAATGAGCAGTTCTTC
NA	TRBD1	TRBV7-6	TRBJ2-1	CASSLRGQGPFYNEQFF	TGTGCCAGCAGCTTAAGGGGACAGGGTCCTTTCTACAATGAGCAGTTCTTC
once	NA	TRBV28	TRBJ1-2	CASSLGGFIGGYTF	TGTGCCAGCAGTTTAGGGGGGTTCATTGGAGGCTACACCTTC
many	TRBD2	TRBV7-6	TRBJ2-5	CASSLALGGDQETQYF	TGTGCCAGCAGCTTAGCGCTTGGGGGGGACCAAGAGACCCAGTACTTC
NA	NA	TRBV4-1	TRBJ2-1	CTSSLRGPYNEQFF	TGCACCAGCAGCTTACGAGGGCCCTACAATGAGCAGTTCTTC
few	NA	TRBV7-9	TRBJ2-5	CASSLARAGQETQYF	TGTGCCAGCAGCTTAGCGCGGGCAGGGCAAGAGACCCAGTACTTC
many	TRBD1	TRBV7-6	TRBJ2-5	CASSLTLPGTGPYQETQYF	TGTGCCAGCAGCTTGACTCTGCCGGGGACAGGTCCGTACCAAGAGACCCAGTACTTC
few	NA	TRBV11-2	TRBJ2-3	CASSLVYTQYF	TGTGCCAGCAGCTTAGTATATACGCAGTATTTT
NA	NA	TRBV2	TRBJ2-3	CASSEEKYTDTQYF	TGTGCCAGCAGTGAAGAAAAGTATACAGATACGCAGTATTTT
few	NA	TRBV3-1	TRBJ2-1	CASSQDRGSEQFF	TGTGCCAGCAGCCAAGACCGGGGGTCTGAGCAGTTCTTC
NA	NA	TRBV6-6	TRBJ1-4	CASSYSWGTGNEKLFF	TGTGCCAGCAGTTACTCGTGGGGGACGGGGAATGAAAAACTGTTTTTT
many	NA	TRBV7-8	TRBJ2-3	CASTPDTDTQYF	TGTGCCAGCACCCCCGACACAGATACGCAGTATTTT
few	NA	TRBV10-3	TRBJ2-1	CAISRDALNEQFF	TGTGCCATCAGCCGGGACGCCCTCAATGAGCAGTTCTTC
NA	NA	TRBV2	TRBJ2-7	CASSDPDRPNSYEQYF	TGTGCCAGCAGTGACCCAGACAGGCCCAACTCCTACGAGCAGTACTTC
few	NA	TRBV27	TRBJ2-3	CASSLRVGRTDTQYF	TGTGCCAGCAGTTTAAGGGTGGGCCGCACAGATACGCAGTATTTT
NA	NA	TRBV29-1	TRBJ1-4	CSVEGGAGNGEKLFF	TGCAGCGTTGAAGGGGGGGCAGGGAATGGTGAAAAACTGTTTTTT
many	NA	TRBV9	TRBJ2-7	CASSVEGDSYEQYF	TGTGCCAGCAGCGTAGAGGGAGACTCCTACGAGCAGTACTTC
few	TRBD1	TRBV7-6	TRBJ1-4	CASSSPGQGLEKLFF	TGTGCCAGCAGCTCCCCGGGACAGGGGTTAGAAAAACTGTTTTTT
many	TRBD1	TRBV7-2	TRBJ2-1	CASRTGTVLNEQFF	TGTGCCAGCAGGACAGGGACGGTTCTCAATGAGCAGTTCTTC
few	NA	TRBV11-2	TRBJ1-5	CASSHPGRNQPQHF	TGTGCCAGCAGTCACCCGGGTCGTAATCAGCCCCAGCATTTT
NA	TRBD1	TRBV9	TRBJ2-3	CASSFRDRADTQYF	TGTGCCAGCAGCTTCCGGGACAGGGCAGATACGCAGTATTTT
NA	NA	TRBV2	TRBJ2-2	CARTGGNTGELFF	TGTGCCAGGACAGGAGGGAACACCGGGGAGCTGTTTTTT
NA	NA	TRBV24-1	TRBJ1-2	CATSEGLNYGYTF	TGTGCCACCAGTGAAGGGCTTAACTATGGCTACACCTTC
NA	NA	TRBV29-1	TRBJ1-3	CSVEEGTTSGNTIYF	TGCAGCGTTGAAGAGGGAACGACCTCTGGAAACACCATATATTTT
few	NA	TRBV7-9	TRBJ1-1	CASTRVVNTEAFF	TGTGCCAGCACCAGGGTCGTTAACACTGAAGCTTTCTTT
few	TRBD1	TRBV5-4	TRBJ2-2	CASSWDSPANTGELFF	TGTGCCAGCAGCTGGGACAGCCCAGCGAACACCGGGGAGCTGTTTTTT
NA	NA	TRBV18	TRBJ1-1	CASSPRPTTVEAFF	TGTGCCAGCTCACCCAGACCAACGACAGTTGAAGCTTTCTTT
many	NA	TRBV7-2	TRBJ1-5	CASSLNTGRPQHF	TGTGCCAGCAGCTTGAATACAGGGAGGCCCCAGCATTTT